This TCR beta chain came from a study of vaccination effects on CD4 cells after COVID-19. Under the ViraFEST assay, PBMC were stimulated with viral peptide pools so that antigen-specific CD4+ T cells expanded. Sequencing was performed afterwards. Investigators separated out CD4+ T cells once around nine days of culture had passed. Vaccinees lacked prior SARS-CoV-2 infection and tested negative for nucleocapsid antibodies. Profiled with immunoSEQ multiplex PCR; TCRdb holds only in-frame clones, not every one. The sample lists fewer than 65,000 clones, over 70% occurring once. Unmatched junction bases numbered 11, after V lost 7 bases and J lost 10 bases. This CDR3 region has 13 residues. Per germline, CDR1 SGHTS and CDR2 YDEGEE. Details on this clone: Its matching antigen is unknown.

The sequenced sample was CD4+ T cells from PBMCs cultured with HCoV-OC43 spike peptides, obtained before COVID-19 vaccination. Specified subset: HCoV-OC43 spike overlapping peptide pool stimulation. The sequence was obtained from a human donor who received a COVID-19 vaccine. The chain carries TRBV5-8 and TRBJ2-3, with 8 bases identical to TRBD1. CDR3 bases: TGTGCCAGCTTCCGGGACAGGCTAGGAGCGCAGTATTTT. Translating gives CASFRDRLGAQYF.